This T cell receptor (beta chain) was sequenced for a study of OX40 agonist ivuxolimab in advanced cancers. Blood draws occurred at baseline, cycle 4 day 1, and cycle 7 day 1. The protocol was immunoSEQ multiplex PCR, while the TCRdb copy is restricted to in-frame clones and leaves out a portion. The sample lists some 120,000 clones, under 95% seen once, with approximately 0.81% in the top ten. General observations from the study: Expanded peripheral T cell antigen specificity was not determined. Relative to CD4+, CD8+ T cells held more expanded clones on average.

Comments on this clone: What it binds is not known.

The CDR3 sequence is 13 residues long. Germline V gene lookup returns CDR1 MDHEN and CDR2 SYDVKM. Trimming took 8 bases from V and 7 from J, leaving 14 bases between them. Here the sequenced sample was CD4+ or CD8+ T cells sorted from blood, taken in a trial of the OX40 agonist ivuxolimab. The chain combines TRBV28 with TRBJ1-4; perhaps TRBD1 as D (6 bases). The receptor was derived from an adult with an advanced solid tumor such as melanoma, head and neck, liver or kidney cancer. The chain's CDR3 is CASRGALREKLFF. The CDR3 DNA reads TGTGCCAGCCGGGGGGCCCTACGTGAAAAACTGTTTTTT.